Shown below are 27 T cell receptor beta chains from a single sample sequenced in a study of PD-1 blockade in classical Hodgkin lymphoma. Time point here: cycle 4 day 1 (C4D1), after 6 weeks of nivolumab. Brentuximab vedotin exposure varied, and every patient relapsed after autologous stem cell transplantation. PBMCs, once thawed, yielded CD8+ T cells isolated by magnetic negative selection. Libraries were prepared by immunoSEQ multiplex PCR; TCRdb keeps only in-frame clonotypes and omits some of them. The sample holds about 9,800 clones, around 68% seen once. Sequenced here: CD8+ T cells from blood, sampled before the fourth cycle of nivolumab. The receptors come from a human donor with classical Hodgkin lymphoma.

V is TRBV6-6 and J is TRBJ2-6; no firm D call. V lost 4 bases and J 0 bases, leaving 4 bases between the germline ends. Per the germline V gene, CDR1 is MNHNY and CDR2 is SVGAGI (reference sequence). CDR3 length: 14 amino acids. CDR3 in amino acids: CASSWDSGANVLTF. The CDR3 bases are TGTGCCAGCAGTTGGGACTCTGGGGCCAACGTCCTGACTTTC.

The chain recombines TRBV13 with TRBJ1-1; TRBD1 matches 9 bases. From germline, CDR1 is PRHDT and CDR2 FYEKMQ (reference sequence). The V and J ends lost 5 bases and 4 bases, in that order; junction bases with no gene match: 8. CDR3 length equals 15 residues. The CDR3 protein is CASSPNRGRGTEAFF. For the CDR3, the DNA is TGTGCCAGCAGCCCCAACAGGGGGCGGGGCACTGAAGCTTTCTTT.

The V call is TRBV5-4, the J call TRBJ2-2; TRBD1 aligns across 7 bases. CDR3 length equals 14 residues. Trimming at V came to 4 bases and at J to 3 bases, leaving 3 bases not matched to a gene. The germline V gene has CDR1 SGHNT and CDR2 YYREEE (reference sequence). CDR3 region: CASSTGQYTGELFF. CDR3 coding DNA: TGTGCCAGCAGCACGGGACAGTACACCGGGGAGCTGTTTTTT.

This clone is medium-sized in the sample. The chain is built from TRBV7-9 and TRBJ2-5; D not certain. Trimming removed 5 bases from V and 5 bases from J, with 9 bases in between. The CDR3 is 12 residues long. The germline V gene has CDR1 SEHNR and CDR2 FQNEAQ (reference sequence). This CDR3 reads CASSPVEETQYF. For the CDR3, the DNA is TGTGCCAGCAGCCCGGTGGAGGAGACCCAGTACTTC.

The CDR3 protein is CAWSSPYTEAFF. The DNA for the CDR3 is TGTGCCTGGAGCTCCCCTTACACTGAAGCTTTCTTT. The chain joins TRBV30 to TRBJ1-1, with D hard to call. The ends were cut back, 3 bases at V and 3 bases at J, with 8 bases in the middle. This CDR3 comprises 12 residues. Looked up from germline, CDR1 is GTSNPN and CDR2 is SVGIG (reference sequence). Together with reference TRBV30 and TRBJ1-1, the CDR3 gives the full variable domain: SQTIHQWPATLVQPVGSPLSLECTVEGTSNPNLYWYRQAAGRGLQLLFYSVGIGQISSEVPQNLSASRPQDRQFILSSKKLLLSDSGFYLCAWSSPYTEAFFGQGTRLTVV.

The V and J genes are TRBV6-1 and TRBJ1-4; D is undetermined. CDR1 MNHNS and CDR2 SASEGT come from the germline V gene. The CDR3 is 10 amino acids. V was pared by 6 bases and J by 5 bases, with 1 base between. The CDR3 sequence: CASRNEKLFF. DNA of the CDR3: TGTGCCAGCAGAAATGAAAAACTGTTTTTT.

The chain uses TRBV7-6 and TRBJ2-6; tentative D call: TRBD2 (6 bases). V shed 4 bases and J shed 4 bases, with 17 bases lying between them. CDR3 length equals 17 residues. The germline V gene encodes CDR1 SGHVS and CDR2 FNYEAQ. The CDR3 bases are TGTGCCAGCAGCTCCCCCTGGGCGGGGACCGGGGCCAACGTCCTGACTTTC. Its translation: CASSSPWAGTGANVLTF.

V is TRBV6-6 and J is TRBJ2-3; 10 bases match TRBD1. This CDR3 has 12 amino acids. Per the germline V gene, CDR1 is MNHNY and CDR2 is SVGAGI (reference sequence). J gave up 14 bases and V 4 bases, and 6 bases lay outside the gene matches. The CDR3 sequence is CASSFPGQGLYF. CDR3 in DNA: TGTGCCAGCAGTTTTCCGGGACAGGGGCTGTATTTT.

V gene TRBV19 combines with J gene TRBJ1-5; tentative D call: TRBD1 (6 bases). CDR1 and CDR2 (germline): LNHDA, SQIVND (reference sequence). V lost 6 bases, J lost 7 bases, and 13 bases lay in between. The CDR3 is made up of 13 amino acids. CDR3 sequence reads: CASSYRVDQPQHF. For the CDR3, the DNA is TGTGCCAGTAGCTACAGGGTGGACCAGCCCCAGCATTTT.

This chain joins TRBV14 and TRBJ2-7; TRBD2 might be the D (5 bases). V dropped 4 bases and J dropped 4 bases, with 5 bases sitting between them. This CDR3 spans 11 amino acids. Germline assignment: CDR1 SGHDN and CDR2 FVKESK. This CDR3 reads CASSPGYEQYF. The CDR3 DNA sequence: TGTGCCAGCAGCCCGGGATACGAGCAGTACTTC. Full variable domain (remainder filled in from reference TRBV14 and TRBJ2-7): EAGVTQFPSHSVIEKGQTVTLRCDPISGHDNLYWYRRVMGKEIKFLLHFVKESKQDESGMPNNRFLAERTGGTYSTLKVQPAELEDSGVYFCASSPGYEQYFGPGTRLTVT.

The CDR3 loop is CASSRNYEQYF. Here the CDR3 DNA reads TGTGCCAGCAGTCGTAACTACGAGCAGTACTTC. V gene TRBV7-9 combines with J gene TRBJ2-7; the D is unclear. Germline CDR1 is SEHNR and CDR2 is FQNEAQ (reference sequence). The CDR3 length is 11 residues. Trimming took 6 bases from V and 3 from J, leaving 6 bases between them.

The CDR3 is CASSQETFRGPDEKLFF. The CDR3 DNA sequence: TGCGCCAGCAGCCAAGAAACATTTAGGGGGCCGGATGAAAAACTGTTTTTT. This rearrangement joins TRBV4-3 to TRBJ1-4, with 7 bases fitting TRBD1. This CDR3 is built from 17 residues. The V segment lost 0 bases and the J segment 6 bases; nucleotides outside the gene matches: 10. Germline CDR1 reads LGHNA; CDR2 reads YSLEER.

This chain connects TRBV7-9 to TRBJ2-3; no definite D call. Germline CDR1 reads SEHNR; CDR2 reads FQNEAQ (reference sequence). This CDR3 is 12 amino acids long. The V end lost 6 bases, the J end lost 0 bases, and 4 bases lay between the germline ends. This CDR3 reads CASRASTDTQYF. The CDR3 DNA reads TGTGCCAGCAGGGCTAGCACAGATACGCAGTATTTT.

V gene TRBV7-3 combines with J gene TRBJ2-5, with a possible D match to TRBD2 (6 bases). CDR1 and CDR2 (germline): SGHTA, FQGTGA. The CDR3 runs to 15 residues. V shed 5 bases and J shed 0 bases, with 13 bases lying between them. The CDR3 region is CASSPGLRYQETQYF. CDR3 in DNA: TGTGCCAGCAGCCCGGGACTGAGGTACCAAGAGACCCAGTACTTC.

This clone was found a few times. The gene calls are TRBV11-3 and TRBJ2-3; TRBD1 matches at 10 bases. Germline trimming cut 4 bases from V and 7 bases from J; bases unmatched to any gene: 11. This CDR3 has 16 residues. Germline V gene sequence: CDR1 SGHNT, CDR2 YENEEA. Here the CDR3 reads CASSSYRGQGGYTQYF. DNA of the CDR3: TGTGCCAGCAGCTCGTACCGAGGACAGGGGGGATATACGCAGTATTTT. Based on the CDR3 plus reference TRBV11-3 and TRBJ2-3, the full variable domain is EAGVVQSPRYKIIEKKQPVAFWCNPISGHNTLYWYLQNLGQGPELLIRYENEEAVDDSQLPKDRFSAERLKGVDSTLKIQPAELGDSAVYLCASSSYRGQGGYTQYFGPGTRLTVL.

CDR3 sequence: CASSARTGSYEQYF. In DNA form, the CDR3 reads TGTGCCAGTAGTGCCCGGACAGGGAGCTACGAGCAGTACTTC. The V gene is TRBV19, the J gene TRBJ2-5; 8 bases are shared with TRBD1. The J call could be wrong; TRBJ2-7 is a better fit for the DNA end. The CDR3 runs to 14 residues. Germline values: CDR1 LNHDA, CDR2 SQIVND (reference sequence).

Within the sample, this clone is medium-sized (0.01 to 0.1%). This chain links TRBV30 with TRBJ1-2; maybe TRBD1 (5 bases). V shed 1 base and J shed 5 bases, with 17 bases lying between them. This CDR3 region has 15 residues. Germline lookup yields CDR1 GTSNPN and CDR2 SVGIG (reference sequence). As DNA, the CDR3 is TGTGCCTGGAGTGCCACGACAGCCGGGGGATATGGCTACACCTTC. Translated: CAWSATTAGGYGYTF. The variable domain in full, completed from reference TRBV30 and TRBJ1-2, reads SQTIHQWPATLVQPVGSPLSLECTVEGTSNPNLYWYRQAAGRGLQLLFYSVGIGQISSEVPQNLSASRPQDRQFILSSKKLLLSDSGFYLCAWSATTAGGYGYTFGSGTRLTVV.

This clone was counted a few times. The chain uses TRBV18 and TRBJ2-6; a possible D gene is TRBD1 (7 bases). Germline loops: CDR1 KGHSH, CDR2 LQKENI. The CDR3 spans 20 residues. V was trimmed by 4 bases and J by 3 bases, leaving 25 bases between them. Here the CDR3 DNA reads TGTGCCAGCTCACTCTACCCGACAGGGTCCTCCGGGGGTGGGGCCAACGTCCTGACTTTC. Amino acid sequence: CASSLYPTGSSGGGANVLTF. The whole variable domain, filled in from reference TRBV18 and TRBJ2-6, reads NAGVMQNPRHLVRRRGQEARLRCSPMKGHSHVYWYRQLPEEGLKFMVYLQKENIIDESGMPKERFSAEFPKEGPSILRIQQVVRGDSAAYFCASSLYPTGSSGGGANVLTFGAGSRLTVL.

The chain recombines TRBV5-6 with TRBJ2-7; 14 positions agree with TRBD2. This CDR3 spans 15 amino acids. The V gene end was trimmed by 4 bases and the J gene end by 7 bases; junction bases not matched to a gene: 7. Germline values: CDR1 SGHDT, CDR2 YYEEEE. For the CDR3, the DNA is TGTGCCAGCAGCACAGCCGGGACTAGCGGGAGTGAGCAGTACTTC. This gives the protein CASSTAGTSGSEQYF.

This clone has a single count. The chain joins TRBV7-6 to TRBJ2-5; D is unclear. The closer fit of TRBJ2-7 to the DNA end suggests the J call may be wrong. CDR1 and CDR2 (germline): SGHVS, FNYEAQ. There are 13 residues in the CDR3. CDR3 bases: TGTGCCAGCAGCTCAGGTGCCCCCTACGAGCAGTACTTC. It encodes CASSSGAPYEQYF.

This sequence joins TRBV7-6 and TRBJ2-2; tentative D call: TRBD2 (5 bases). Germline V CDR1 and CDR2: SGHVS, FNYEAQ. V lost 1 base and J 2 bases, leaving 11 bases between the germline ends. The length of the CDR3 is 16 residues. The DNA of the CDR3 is TGTGCCAGCAGCTTAGTCAGCGGAGATAACACCGGGGAGCTGTTTTTT. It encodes CASSLVSGDNTGELFF.

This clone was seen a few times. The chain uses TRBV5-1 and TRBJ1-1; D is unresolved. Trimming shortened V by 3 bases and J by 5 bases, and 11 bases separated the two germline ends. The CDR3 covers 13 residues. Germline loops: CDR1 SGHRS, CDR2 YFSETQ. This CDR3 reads CASSWVGETEAFF. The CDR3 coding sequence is TGCGCCAGCAGCTGGGTCGGGGAGACTGAAGCTTTCTTT.

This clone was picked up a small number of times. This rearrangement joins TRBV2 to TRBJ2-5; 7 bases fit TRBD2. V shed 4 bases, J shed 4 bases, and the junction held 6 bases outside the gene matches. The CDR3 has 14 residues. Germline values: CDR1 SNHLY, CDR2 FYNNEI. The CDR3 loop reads CASSGEGRGETQYF. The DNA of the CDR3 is TGTGCCAGCAGTGGGGAGGGGAGGGGAGAGACCCAGTACTTC.

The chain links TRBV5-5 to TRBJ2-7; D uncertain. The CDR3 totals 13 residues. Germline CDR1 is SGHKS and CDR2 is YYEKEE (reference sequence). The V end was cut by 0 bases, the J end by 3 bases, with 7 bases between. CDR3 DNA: TGTGCCAGCAGCTTGGGTGGAGTCTACGAGCAGTACTTC. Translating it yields CASSLGGVYEQYF.

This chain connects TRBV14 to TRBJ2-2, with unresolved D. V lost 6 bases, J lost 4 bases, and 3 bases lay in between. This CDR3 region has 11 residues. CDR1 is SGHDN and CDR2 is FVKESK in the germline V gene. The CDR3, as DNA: TGTGCCAGCAGTGCCACCGGGGAGCTGTTTTTT. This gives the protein CASSATGELFF.

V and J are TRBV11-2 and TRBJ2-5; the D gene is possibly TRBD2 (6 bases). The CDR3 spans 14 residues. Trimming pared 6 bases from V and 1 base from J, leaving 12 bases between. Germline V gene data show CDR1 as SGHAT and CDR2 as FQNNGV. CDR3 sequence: CASSFPGVQETQYF. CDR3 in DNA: TGTGCCAGCAGTTTCCCGGGAGTCCAAGAGACCCAGTACTTC.

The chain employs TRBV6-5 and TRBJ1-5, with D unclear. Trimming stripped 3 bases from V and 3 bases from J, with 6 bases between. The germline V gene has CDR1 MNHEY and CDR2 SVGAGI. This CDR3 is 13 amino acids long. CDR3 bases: TGTGCCAGCAGTTATGGGGACAATCAGCCCCAGCATTTT. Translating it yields CASSYGDNQPQHF.